Below, 24 T cell receptor beta chains from the same sample are listed, as sequenced in a study of blood T cell repertoires in COVID-19. Repertoires were generated with immunoSEQ multiplex PCR, while TCRdb's copy carries only in-frame clones and drops some. The sample records over 200,000 clones, 87% being singletons. Sequences were obtained from PBMCs or T cells enriched from blood (not recorded which). Receptors were obtained from a man aged 18 to 35 with acute COVID-19.

This rearrangement joins TRBV27 to TRBJ2-1; 12 bases map to TRBD2. This CDR3 spans 15 amino acids. Germline loops: CDR1 MNHEY, CDR2 SMNVEV (reference sequence). Unmatched junction bases numbered 5, after V lost 6 bases and J lost 5 bases. The CDR3: CASRVGLAGNNEQFF. CDR3 coding DNA: TGTGCCAGCAGAGTCGGACTAGCGGGAAACAATGAGCAGTTCTTC.

This chain joins TRBV5-4 and TRBJ2-7; a possible D gene is TRBD1 (6 bases). CDR3 length: 11 amino acids. The germline gives CDR1 SGHNT, CDR2 YYREEE (reference sequence). V was shortened by 2 bases and J by 7 bases, with 7 bases between the two germline ends. The CDR3 spells CASSFGQEQYF. CDR3 bases: TGTGCCAGCAGCTTCGGACAGGAGCAGTACTTC. The full variable domain, completed using reference TRBV5-4 and TRBJ2-7, is ETGVTQSPTHLIKTRGQQVTLRCSSQSGHNTVSWYQQALGQGPQFIFQYYREEENGRGNFPPRFSGLQFPNYSSELNVNALELDDSALYLCASSFGQEQYFGPGTRLTVT.

This clone was counted between two and nine times. The V gene is TRBV18, the J gene TRBJ1-3; the D gene is possibly TRBD1 (5 bases). The germline V gene encodes CDR1 KGHSH and CDR2 LQKENI. This CDR3 is built from 14 residues. V was cut by 2 bases and J by 4 bases, with 9 bases left in between. In nucleotides, the CDR3 is TGTGCCAGCTCACCAGAGACAGAGGGAAACACCATATATTTT. Protein sequence: CASSPETEGNTIYF.

The CDR3 sequence is CASSRGLAGALDTQYF. In DNA form, the CDR3 reads TGTGCCAGCAGCAGGGGACTAGCGGGAGCGTTAGATACCCAGTACTTC. V usage is TRBV7-2 and J usage is TRBJ2-5, with 14 bases that match TRBD2. Germline CDR1 reads SGHTA; CDR2 reads FQGNSA. The CDR3 totals 16 residues. J lost 8 bases, V lost 5 bases, and 10 bases had no gene match.

This clone appeared a few times. The chain recombines TRBV2 with TRBJ2-1; 8 positions match TRBD2. V lost 10 bases and J lost 8; bases outside the gene matches: 13. This CDR3 has 14 residues. CDR1 and CDR2 (germline): SNHLY, FYNNEI. This CDR3 reads CATTLSAGEYEQFF. CDR3 DNA: TGTGCCACCACCCTCTCAGCGGGAGAATATGAGCAGTTCTTC. The whole variable domain, filled in from reference TRBV2 and TRBJ2-1, reads EPEVTQTPSHQVTQMGQEVILRCVPISNHLYFYWYRQILGQKVEFLVSFYNNEISEKSEIFDDQFSVERPDGSNFTLKIRSTKLEDSAMYFCATTLSAGEYEQFFGPGTRLTVL.

The chain is built from TRBV7-6 and TRBJ2-1; a possible D gene is TRBD1 (6 bases). The length of the CDR3 is 13 residues. The V end was cut by 4 bases, the J end by 4 bases, with 8 bases between. Per the germline V gene, CDR1 is SGHVS and CDR2 is FNYEAQ. The DNA for the CDR3 is TGTGCCAGCAGCTCCGGACAGTACAATGAGCAGTTCTTC. Encoded protein: CASSSGQYNEQFF.

The chain links TRBV4-3 to TRBJ2-3; 7 bases align to TRBD2. CDR1 is LGHNA and CDR2 is YSLEER in the germline V gene. The J segment lost 1 base and the V segment lost 4 bases, leaving 2 bases of the junction unmatched. The CDR3 covers 14 residues. DNA for the CDR3: TGCGCCAGCAGCCTCCTAGCGGGCACAGATACGCAGTATTTT. Protein product: CASSLLAGTDTQYF.

This clone was seen a handful of times. This sequence joins TRBV24-1 and TRBJ1-1; 7 bases match TRBD1. CDR1 and CDR2 from the germline V gene are KGHDR and SFDVKD. The CDR3 runs 13 residues. The V and J ends lost 2 bases and 8 bases, in that order; junction bases with no gene match: 4. CDR3 loop: CATSDYRGEEAFF. As DNA, the CDR3 is TGTGCCACCAGTGATTACAGGGGAGAGGAAGCTTTCTTT.

The chain employs TRBV7-9 and TRBJ1-2; D remains ambiguous. From germline, CDR1 is SEHNR and CDR2 FQNEAQ (reference sequence). Trimming removed 0 bases from V and 6 bases from J, with 11 bases in between. CDR3 length: 14 residues. CDR3 DNA sequence: TGTGCCAGCAGCTTAGCGGGATCGAGGGATGGCTACACCTTC. This translates into CASSLAGSRDGYTF.

The chain couples TRBV24-1 to TRBJ2-7; no definite D call. The CDR3 is made up of 15 amino acids. The germline V gene has CDR1 KGHDR and CDR2 SFDVKD. V lost 1 base and J lost 0, with 9 bases in between. The CDR3 protein is CATSDFSRFSYEQYF. The CDR3 coding sequence is TGTGCCACCAGTGATTTCTCGCGGTTCTCCTACGAGCAGTACTTC.

Notes on this clone: This same CDR3 is encoded by further DNA sequences in the sample. This rearrangement joins TRBV19 to TRBJ1-1; D uncertain. The V end lost 1 base, the J end lost 4 bases, and 7 bases lay between the germline ends. CDR3 length equals 13 residues. Germline V gene data show CDR1 as LNHDA and CDR2 as SQIVND (reference sequence). In nucleotides, the CDR3 is TGTGCCAGTAGTATAGGGTTGAGCACTGAAGCTTTCTTT. Translating it yields CASSIGLSTEAFF.

This clone has only one observation. The chain is built from TRBV7-3 and TRBJ1-3; the match to TRBD1 covers 9 bases. V gave up 5 bases and J gave up 4 bases; unmatched junction bases: 6. The germline V gene encodes CDR1 SGHTA and CDR2 FQGTGA. The CDR3 has 15 residues. CDR3 region: CASSTGTGPGNTIYF. DNA of the CDR3: TGTGCCAGCAGCACCGGGACAGGGCCCGGAAACACCATATATTTT.

The J gene is TRBJ1-1, the V gene TRBV19; D is uncertain. V was trimmed by 3 bases and J by 10 bases, leaving 21 bases between them. Germline CDR1 is LNHDA and CDR2 is SQIVND (reference sequence). CDR3 length: 15 residues. This CDR3 is CASSMVIEPRSGAFF. In nucleotides, the CDR3 is TGTGCCAGTAGTATGGTTATTGAGCCTCGAAGCGGAGCTTTCTTT.

The chain carries TRBV11-3 and TRBJ2-1; 7 bases agree with TRBD2. Germline CDR1 is SGHNT and CDR2 is YENEEA. The CDR3 is made up of 17 amino acids. Unmatched junction bases numbered 18, after V lost 3 bases and J lost 10 bases. The CDR3: CASSFCYRTSGEREQFF. The CDR3 bases are TGTGCCAGCAGCTTTTGCTACCGGACTAGTGGGGAGAGGGAGCAGTTCTTC.

On this clone itself: Other DNA sequences in the sample encode the same CDR3. This chain joins TRBV4-3 and TRBJ1-2, with D perhaps TRBD1 (6 bases). Trimming cost V 0 bases and J 4 bases, with 9 bases left between them. The CDR3 runs to 14 residues. CDR1 is LGHNA, CDR2 YSLEER, per germline. The CDR3 sequence is CASSQDSTGYGYTF. The CDR3 nucleotides are TGCGCCAGCAGCCAAGATTCGACAGGCTATGGCTACACCTTC.

This chain joins TRBV28 and TRBJ2-3; TRBD2 is a possible D gene (6 bases). CDR3 length: 13 amino acids. CDR1 and CDR2 (germline): MDHEN, SYDVKM. The V and J ends lost 8 bases and 0 bases respectively, with 9 bases between them. CDR3 amino acids: CASESGSTDTQYF. The CDR3, as DNA: TGTGCCAGCGAGAGCGGGAGCACAGATACGCAGTATTTT.

The rearrangement joins TRBV7-2 to TRBJ2-4; D is possibly TRBD2 (5 bases). This CDR3 has 16 amino acids. Germline CDR1 SGHTA, CDR2 FQGNSA. Trimming shortened V by 4 bases and J by 0 bases, and 13 bases separated the two germline ends. The CDR3 sequence: CASSSLGAVAKNIQYF. The CDR3, as DNA: TGTGCCAGCAGCTCCCTGGGAGCGGTAGCCAAAAACATTCAGTACTTC.

The chain links TRBV5-6 to TRBJ2-2, with TRBD1 matching over 8 bases. The CDR3 length is 16 residues. Germline values: CDR1 SGHDT, CDR2 YYEEEE. Germline trimming cut 2 bases from V and 4 bases from J; bases unmatched to any gene: 7. In DNA, the CDR3 is TGTGCCAGCAGCTTTCTGACAGGGGATGTCACCGGGGAGCTGTTTTTT. Its translation is CASSFLTGDVTGELFF.

A single count supports this clone. V gene TRBV9 combines with J gene TRBJ2-7, with D maybe TRBD2 (7 bases). Germline V gene sequence: CDR1 SGDLS, CDR2 YYNGEE. Trimming removed 0 bases at V and 2 bases at J, with 12 bases between. The CDR3 loop spans 15 amino acids. Here the CDR3 DNA reads TGTGCCAGCAGCGTAGAGCCGGGGGGCCCCTACGAGCAGTACTTC. This translates into CASSVEPGGPYEQYF. The full variable domain, in which reference TRBV9 and TRBJ2-7 provide the parts outside the CDR3, is DSGVTQTPKHLITATGQRVTLRCSPRSGDLSVYWYQQSLDQGLQFLIQYYNGEERAKGNILERFSAQQFPDLHSELNLSSLELGDSALYFCASSVEPGGPYEQYFGPGTRLTVT.

The V call is TRBV9, the J call TRBJ2-5; D may be TRBD1 (6 bases). CDR3 length: 18 amino acids. V dropped 2 bases and J dropped 0 bases, with 20 bases sitting between them. In germline, CDR1 is SGDLS, CDR2 YYNGEE. The CDR3 DNA reads TGTGCCAGCAGCGTCTCAGGGAGACTTGGACAGTACCAAGAGACCCAGTACTTC. This translates into CASSVSGRLGQYQETQYF.

The chain recombines TRBV7-9 with TRBJ1-5; TRBD1 matches at 9 bases. Germline V CDR1 and CDR2: SEHNR, FQNEAQ (reference sequence). V trimming: 3 bases; J trimming: 5 bases; junction bases outside the gene matches: 5. The CDR3 has 15 amino acids. The CDR3 region is CASSLGQGGDQPQHF. Here the CDR3 DNA reads TGTGCCAGCAGCTTGGGACAGGGTGGCGATCAGCCCCAGCATTTT.

CDR3 sequence reads: CASSTRYLMNTEAFF. The CDR3 bases are TGTGCCAGCAGCACGCGGTACCTAATGAACACTGAAGCTTTCTTT. This chain links TRBV21-1 with TRBJ1-1. TRBV21-1 is termed a pseudogene. The CDR3 loop spans 15 amino acids.

This clone was detected a few times. The rearrangement joins TRBV6-4 to TRBJ1-5; D not certain. Germline CDR1 is MRHNA and CDR2 is SNTAGT. The CDR3 is made up of 15 amino acids. Deletions cut 2 bases from V and 2 bases from J, with 10 bases between. In nucleotides, the CDR3 is TGTGCCAGCAGTGACGGAGGGCCTGGCAATCAGCCCCAGCATTTT. It yields the protein CASSDGGPGNQPQHF.

This chain uses TRBV28 with TRBJ1-2, with D tentatively TRBD1 (6 bases). The germline V gene encodes CDR1 MDHEN and CDR2 SYDVKM. Trimming stripped 2 bases from V and 4 bases from J, with 11 bases between. This CDR3 has 14 residues. CDR3 DNA: TGTGCCAGCAGTTTACTGGACAGAATCTATGGCTACACCTTC. It is translated as CASSLLDRIYGYTF.